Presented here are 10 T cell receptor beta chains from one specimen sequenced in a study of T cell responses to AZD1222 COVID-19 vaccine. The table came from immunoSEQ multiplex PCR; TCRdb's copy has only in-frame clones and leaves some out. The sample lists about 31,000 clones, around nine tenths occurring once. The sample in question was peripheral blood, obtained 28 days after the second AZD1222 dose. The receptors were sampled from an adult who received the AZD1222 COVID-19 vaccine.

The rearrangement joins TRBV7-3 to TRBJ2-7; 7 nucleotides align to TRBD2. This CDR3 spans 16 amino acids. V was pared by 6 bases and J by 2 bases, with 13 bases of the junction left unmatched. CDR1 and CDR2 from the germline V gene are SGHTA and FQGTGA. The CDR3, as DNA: TGTGCCAGCAGTCCATACGGGGTTAGCGGGCCCTACGAGCAGTACTTC. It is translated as CASSPYGVSGPYEQYF.

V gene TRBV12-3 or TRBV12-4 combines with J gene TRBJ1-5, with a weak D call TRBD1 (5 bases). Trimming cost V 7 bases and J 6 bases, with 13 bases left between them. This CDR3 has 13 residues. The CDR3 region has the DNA TGTGCCAGCAATTCGCAGGGAACTCAGCCCCAGCATTTT. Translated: CASNSQGTQPQHF.

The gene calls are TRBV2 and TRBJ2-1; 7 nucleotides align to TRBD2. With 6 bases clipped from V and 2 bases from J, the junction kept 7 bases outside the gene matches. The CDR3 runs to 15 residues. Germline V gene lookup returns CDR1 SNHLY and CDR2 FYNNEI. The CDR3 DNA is TGTGCCAGCAGACCATCTGGGGGGGCCTACAATGAGCAGTTCTTC. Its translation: CASRPSGGAYNEQFF.

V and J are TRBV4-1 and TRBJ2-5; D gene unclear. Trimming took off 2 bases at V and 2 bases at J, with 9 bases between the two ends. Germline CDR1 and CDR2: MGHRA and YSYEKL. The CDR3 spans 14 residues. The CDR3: CASSQRIKQETQYF. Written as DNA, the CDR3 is TGCGCCAGCAGCCAAAGGATAAAACAAGAGACCCAGTACTTC.

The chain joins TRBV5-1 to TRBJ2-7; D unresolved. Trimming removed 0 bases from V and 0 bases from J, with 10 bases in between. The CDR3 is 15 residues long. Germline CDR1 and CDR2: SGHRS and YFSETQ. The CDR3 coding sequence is TGCGCCAGCAGCTTGGCAGGCACCAGCTCCTACGAGCAGTACTTC. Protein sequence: CASSLAGTSSYEQYF.

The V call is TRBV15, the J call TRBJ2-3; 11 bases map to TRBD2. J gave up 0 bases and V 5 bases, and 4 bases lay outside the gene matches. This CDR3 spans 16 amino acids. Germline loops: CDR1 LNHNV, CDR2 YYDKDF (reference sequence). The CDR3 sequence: CATSLSGGASTDTQYF. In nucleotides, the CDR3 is TGTGCCACCAGCCTTAGCGGGGGGGCTAGCACAGATACGCAGTATTTT. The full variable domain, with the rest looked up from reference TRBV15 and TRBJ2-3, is DAMVIQNPRYQVTQFGKPVTLSCSQTLNHNVMYWYQQKSSQAPKLLFHYYDKDFNNEADTPDNFQSRRPNTSFCFLDIRSPGLGDTAMYLCATSLSGGASTDTQYFGPGTRLTVL.

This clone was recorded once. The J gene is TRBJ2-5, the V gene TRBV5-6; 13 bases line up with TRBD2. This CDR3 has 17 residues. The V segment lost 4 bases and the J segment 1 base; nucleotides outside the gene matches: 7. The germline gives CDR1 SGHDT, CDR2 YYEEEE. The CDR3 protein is CASSPEGLAGVQETQYF. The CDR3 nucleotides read TGTGCCAGCAGCCCGGAAGGACTAGCGGGAGTCCAAGAGACCCAGTACTTC.

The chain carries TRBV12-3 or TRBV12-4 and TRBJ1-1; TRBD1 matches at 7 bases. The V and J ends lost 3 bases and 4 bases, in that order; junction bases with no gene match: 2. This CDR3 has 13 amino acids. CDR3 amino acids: CASSFRGGTEAFF. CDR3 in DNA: TGTGCCAGCAGTTTCAGGGGGGGCACTGAAGCTTTCTTT.

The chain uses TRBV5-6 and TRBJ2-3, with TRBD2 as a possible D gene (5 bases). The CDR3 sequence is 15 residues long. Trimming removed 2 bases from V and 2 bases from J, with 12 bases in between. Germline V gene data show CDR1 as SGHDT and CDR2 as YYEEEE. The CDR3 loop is CASSLQTTLTDTQYF. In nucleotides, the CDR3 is TGTGCCAGCAGCTTACAGACTACCCTCACAGATACGCAGTATTTT.

CDR3 amino acids: CASSFSPYEQYF. Written as DNA, the CDR3 is TGTGCCAGCAGCTTTAGCCCCTACGAGCAGTACTTC. The V gene is TRBV7-9, the J gene TRBJ2-7; D gene unclear. The germline CDR1 and CDR2 sequences are SEHNR and FQNEAQ (reference sequence). The CDR3 contains 12 residues. Trimming removed 3 bases from V and 2 bases from J, with 5 bases in between. The full variable domain, its missing parts supplied by reference TRBV7-9 and TRBJ2-7, is DTGVSQNPRHKITKRGQNVTFRCDPISEHNRLYWYRQTLGQGPEFLTYFQNEAQLEKSRLLSDRFSAERPKGSFSTLEIQRTEQGDSAMYLCASSFSPYEQYFGPGTRLTVT.